Listed below are T cell receptor beta chains from one sample, sequenced in a study of blood T cell repertoires in COVID-19. The protocol was immunoSEQ multiplex PCR, while the TCRdb copy is restricted to in-frame clones and leaves out a portion. In the table there are more than 150,000 clones, over 70% of which are singletons. Input material: PBMCs or T cells enriched from blood (not recorded which). These receptors were collected from a man between 60 and 75 years old who had been exposed to COVID-19. Each CDR3 is given with its conserved first and last residue. The order of the fields is J gene, D gene, V gene, CDR3 protein. The D gene is left open where the match is weak.

>TRBJ1-4|-|TRBV5-1
CASSPVTNEKLFF
>TRBJ1-1|TRBD1|TRBV19
CASSIPLWGQGGTEAFF
>TRBJ2-3|TRBD2|TRBV30
CAWSSGIGTDTQYF
>TRBJ2-3|-|TRBV28
CASKDRQGTSPHPDTQYF
>TRBJ2-7|-|TRBV27
CASSKFRTGTPLGFYEQYF
>TRBJ2-3|-|TRBV6-5
CASSYLGTLDTDTQYF
>TRBJ2-3|TRBD2|TRBV11-3
CASSLGAGLVGEDTQYF
>TRBJ2-7|-|TRBV11-2
CASSLVLVREQYF
>TRBJ2-1|TRBD2|TRBV9
CASSVDGGSHNEQFF
>TRBJ1-2|TRBD1|TRBV6-5
CASSFTQGAGGYTF
>TRBJ2-7|TRBD1|TRBV10-1
CAIPRSRDRFYEQYF
>TRBJ2-7|TRBD2|TRBV7-8
CASSFGEAGVSPEQYF
>TRBJ2-7|TRBD1|TRBV24-1
CATSSTTDRVYEQYF
>TRBJ2-1|TRBD2|TRBV29-1
CSVGTSEANEQFF
>TRBJ2-3|-|TRBV19
CASSVDFSTDTQYF
>TRBJ2-1|TRBD2|TRBV3-1/TRBV3-2
CASSPRLAGGVGPYNEQFF
>TRBJ1-2|TRBD1|TRBV28
CASSVTGGLNTYYGYTF
>TRBJ2-7|-|TRBV12-3/TRBV12-4
CASSLLRDGEQYF
>TRBJ2-1|-|TRBV24-1
CATSAVIVPYNEQFF
>TRBJ2-3|TRBD1|TRBV15
CATSTRQGFTDTQYF
>TRBJ2-7|-|TRBV3-1/TRBV3-2
CASSPRGYEQYF
>TRBJ2-4|-|TRBV15
CATSRAGNIQYF
>TRBJ2-7|TRBD2|TRBV2
CASMKREADEQYF
>TRBJ2-5|TRBD1|TRBV28
CATTGDQETQYF
>TRBJ2-3|-|TRBV19
CATIVKGRLPSTDTQYF
>TRBJ1-1|-|TRBV11-2
CASSLGGSGRMNTEAFF
>TRBJ2-3|TRBD2|TRBV20-1
CSASILAGNTDTQYF
>TRBJ2-7|-|TRBV30
CAWSGSPGQYF
>TRBJ1-2|-|TRBV6-4
CASSLIRGYGYTF
>TRBJ2-3|-|TRBV5-8
CASSLGQGSTDTQYF
>TRBJ2-7|TRBD1|TRBV6-5
CASSRAGQGQYEQYF
>TRBJ1-1|-|TRBV14
CASSQDRMNTEAFF
>TRBJ1-5|-|TRBV5-1
CASSSTGSGQPQHF
>TRBJ2-5|TRBD2|TRBV7-9
CASSFPRRLAAQETQYF
>TRBJ2-2|TRBD1|TRBV5-1
CASSWTGGNTGELFF
>TRBJ2-1|-|TRBV21-1
CASQLSFRRGYNEQFF
>TRBJ1-4|-|TRBV18
CASSSGQTTNEKLFF
>TRBJ1-3|-|TRBV27
CASSLRAGLRSGNTIYF
>TRBJ2-7|-|TRBV2
CASSEASGGEQYF
>TRBJ2-4|-|TRBV11-2
CASSYTGLAKNIQYF
>TRBJ2-5|TRBD2|TRBV18
CASSPRRGGAWETQYF
>TRBJ2-5|TRBD2|TRBV27
CASSRGGLYETQYF
>TRBJ2-7|-|TRBV7-3
CASSRTGSGEQYF
>TRBJ2-1|TRBD1|TRBV7-2
CASSLSGQGRNEQFF
>TRBJ1-2|-|TRBV12-3/TRBV12-4
CASSGPNYGYTF
>TRBJ2-5|TRBD2|TRBV5-1
CASSLRTSGQETQYF
>TRBJ1-2|-|TRBV30
CAWSVQAGRRSPGYTF
>TRBJ1-4|-|TRBV7-7
CATTCGVEKLFF
>TRBJ1-2|-|TRBV7-8
CASSLDTRSGYTF
>TRBJ1-2|TRBD1|TRBV27
CASSFSSLTGESGYTF
>TRBJ2-7|-|TRBV7-9
CASGPGAKYEQYF
>TRBJ2-5|TRBD1|TRBV28
CASSPRTGEETQYF
>TRBJ2-1|TRBD2|TRBV7-3
CASSLRGTSNNEQFF
>TRBJ1-6|-|TRBV10-3
CAITESSYNSPLHF
>TRBJ1-5|-|TRBV19
CASTPLWGGITPQHF
>TRBJ2-3|TRBD2|TRBV7-8
CASSFWTSGSTDTQYF
>TRBJ2-2|-|TRBV6-1
CASSEAQRATGELFF
>TRBJ1-1|-|TRBV12-3/TRBV12-4
CASSFLYNTEAFF